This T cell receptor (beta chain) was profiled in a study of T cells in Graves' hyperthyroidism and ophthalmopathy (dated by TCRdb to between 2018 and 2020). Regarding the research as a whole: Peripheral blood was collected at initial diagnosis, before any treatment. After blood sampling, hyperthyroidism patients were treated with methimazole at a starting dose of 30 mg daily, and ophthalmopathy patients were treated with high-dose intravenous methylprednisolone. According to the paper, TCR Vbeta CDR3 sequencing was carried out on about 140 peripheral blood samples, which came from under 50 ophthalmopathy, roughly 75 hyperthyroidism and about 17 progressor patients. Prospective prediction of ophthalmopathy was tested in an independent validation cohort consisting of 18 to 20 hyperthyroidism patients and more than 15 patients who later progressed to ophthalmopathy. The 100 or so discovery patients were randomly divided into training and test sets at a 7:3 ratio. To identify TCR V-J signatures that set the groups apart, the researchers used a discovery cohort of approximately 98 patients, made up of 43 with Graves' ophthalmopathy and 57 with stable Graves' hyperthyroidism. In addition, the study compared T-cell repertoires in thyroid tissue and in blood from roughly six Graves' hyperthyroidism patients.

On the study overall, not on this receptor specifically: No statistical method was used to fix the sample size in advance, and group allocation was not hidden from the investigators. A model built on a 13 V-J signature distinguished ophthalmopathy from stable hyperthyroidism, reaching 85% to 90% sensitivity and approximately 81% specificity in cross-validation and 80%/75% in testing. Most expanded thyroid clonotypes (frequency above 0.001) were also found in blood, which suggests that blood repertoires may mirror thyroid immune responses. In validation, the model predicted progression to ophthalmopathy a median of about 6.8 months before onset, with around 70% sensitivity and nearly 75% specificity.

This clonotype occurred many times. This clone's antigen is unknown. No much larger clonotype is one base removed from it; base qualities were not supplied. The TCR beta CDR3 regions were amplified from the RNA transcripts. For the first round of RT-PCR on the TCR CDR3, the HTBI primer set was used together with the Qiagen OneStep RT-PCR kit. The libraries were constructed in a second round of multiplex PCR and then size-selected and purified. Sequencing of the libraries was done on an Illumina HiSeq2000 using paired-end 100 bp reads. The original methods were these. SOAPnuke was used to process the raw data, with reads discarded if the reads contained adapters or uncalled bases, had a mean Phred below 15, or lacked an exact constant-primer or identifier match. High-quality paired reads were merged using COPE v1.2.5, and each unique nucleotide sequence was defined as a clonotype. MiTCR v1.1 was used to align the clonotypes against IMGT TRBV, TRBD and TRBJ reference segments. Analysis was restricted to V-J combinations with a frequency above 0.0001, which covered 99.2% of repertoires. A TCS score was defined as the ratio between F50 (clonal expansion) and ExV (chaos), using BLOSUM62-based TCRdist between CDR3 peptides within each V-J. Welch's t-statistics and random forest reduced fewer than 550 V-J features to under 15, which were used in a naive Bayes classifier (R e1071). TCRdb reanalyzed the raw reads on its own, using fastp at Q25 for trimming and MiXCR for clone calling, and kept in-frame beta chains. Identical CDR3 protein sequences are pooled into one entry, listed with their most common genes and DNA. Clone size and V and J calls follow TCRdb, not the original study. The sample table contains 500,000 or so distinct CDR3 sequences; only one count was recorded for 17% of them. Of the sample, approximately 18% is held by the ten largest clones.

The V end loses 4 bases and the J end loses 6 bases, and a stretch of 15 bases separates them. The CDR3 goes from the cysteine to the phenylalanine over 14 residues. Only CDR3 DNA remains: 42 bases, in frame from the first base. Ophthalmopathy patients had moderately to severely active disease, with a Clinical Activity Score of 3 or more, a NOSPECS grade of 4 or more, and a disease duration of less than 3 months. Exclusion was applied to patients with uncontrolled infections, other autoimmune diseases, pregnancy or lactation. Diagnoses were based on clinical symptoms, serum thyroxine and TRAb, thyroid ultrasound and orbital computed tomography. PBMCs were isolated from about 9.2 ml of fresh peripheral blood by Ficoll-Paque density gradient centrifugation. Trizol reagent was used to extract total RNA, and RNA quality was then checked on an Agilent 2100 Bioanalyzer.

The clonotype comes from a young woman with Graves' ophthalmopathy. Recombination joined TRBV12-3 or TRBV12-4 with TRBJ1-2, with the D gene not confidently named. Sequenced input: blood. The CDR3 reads CASSSTTDLHGYTF. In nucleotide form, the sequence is TGTGCCAGCAGTTCCACTACCGACCTGCATGGCTACACCTTC.